This section outlines one T cell receptor beta chain sequence together with its context. Its antigen is still unknown. The record originates from a study of cytomegalovirus exposure and HLA in healthy donors. Findings and limits, study-wide: According to the study, 160 or so TCR beta chains were cytomegalovirus-associated.

The J segment lost 8 bases and the V segment lost 5 bases, leaving 7 bases of the junction unmatched. The CDR3 consists of 13 residues. The germline V gene encodes CDR1 MDHEN and CDR2 SYDVKM. This PCR relied on a set of 60 Vbeta primers and 13 Jbeta primers. Libraries were prepared by immunoSEQ multiplex PCR; TCRdb keeps only in-frame clonotypes and omits some of them. The table records tens of thousands of clones, more than 65% of them present only once. Sample: PBMCs. The chain recombines TRBV28 with TRBJ2-3; 7 positions match TRBD2. This receptor was obtained from a girl aged 2-15 years in good health and CMV-seropositive. In nucleotides, the CDR3 is TGTGCCAGCAGTCGAGGGACTACGGGTACGCAGTATTTT. This translates into CASSRGTTGTQYF.